The T cell receptor (beta chain) under discussion was sequenced for a study of prognosis after radiotherapy for stage I lung cancer. Overall study context: Median age was about 74 years (about 50 to 90) among around twelve men and several women. Histologically, the tumors comprised squamous cell carcinoma in over 5 patients and adenocarcinoma in approximately 11. The radiotherapy was SBRT split into 3 to 5 fractions, giving a biologically effective dose of at least 100 Gy. Whole-study findings and limits: Reportedly, metastasis status was linked to differences in TRBV and TRBJ usage frequencies.

This clonotype was seen repeatedly, ten times or more. Antigen: not known. TCR beta CDR3 was amplified from genomic DNA by two-round multiplex PCR. First-round PCR amplification was performed with primers specific to each TRBV and TRBJ gene. Each CDR3 protein gets one entry after TCRdb re-called the multiplex PCR reads with MiXCR. The sample gives around 19,000 distinct CDR3 sequences, over 45% of which show up once; 30% to 35% is in the top ten. Per germline, CDR1 MNHEY and CDR2 SMNVEV (reference sequence). V shed 6 bases and J shed 4 bases, with 11 bases lying between them. The CDR3 sequence is 13 residues long.

The starting material was PBMCs, obtained before or after stereotactic body radiation therapy (not recorded which). The clonotype comes from a donor of 50 years or more with non-small cell lung cancer. The rearrangement joins TRBV27 to TRBJ2-3; possibly TRBD2 for D (5 bases). CDR3 region: CASSAGRPDTQYF. CDR3 sequence (DNA): TGTGCCAGCAGCGCGGGTCGACCAGATACGCAGTATTTT.